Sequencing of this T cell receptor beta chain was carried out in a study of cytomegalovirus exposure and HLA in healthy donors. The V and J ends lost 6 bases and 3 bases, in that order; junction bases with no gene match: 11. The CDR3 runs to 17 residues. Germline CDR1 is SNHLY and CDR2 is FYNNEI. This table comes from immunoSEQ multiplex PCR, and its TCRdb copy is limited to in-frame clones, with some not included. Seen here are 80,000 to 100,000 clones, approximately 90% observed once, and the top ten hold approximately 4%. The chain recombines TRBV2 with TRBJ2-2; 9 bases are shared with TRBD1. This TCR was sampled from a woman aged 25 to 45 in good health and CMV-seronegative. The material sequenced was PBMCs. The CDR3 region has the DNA TGTGCCAGCAGCGATCAAACAGGGGGCACATACACCGGGGAGCTGTTTTTT. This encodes CASSDQTGGTYTGELFF. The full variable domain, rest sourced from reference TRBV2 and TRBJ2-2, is EPEVTQTPSHQVTQMGQEVILRCVPISNHLYFYWYRQILGQKVEFLVSFYNNEISEKSEIFDDQFSVERPDGSNFTLKIRSTKLEDSAMYFCASSDQTGGTYTGELFFGEGSRLTVL.